This T cell receptor (beta chain) was sequenced in a study of blood T cell repertoires in COVID-19. Followed longitudinally, the Seattle patients had been enrolled during active infection. The protocol was immunoSEQ multiplex PCR, while the TCRdb copy is restricted to in-frame clones and leaves out a portion. The table records about 64,000 clones, around 82% of them present only once. Trimming at V came to 8 bases and at J to 3 bases, leaving 5 bases not matched to a gene. The CDR3 runs 14 residues. CDR1 is LNHDA, CDR2 SQIVND, per germline (reference sequence). Source material: peripheral blood. The gene calls are TRBV19 and TRBJ2-2; 8 bases are shared with TRBD2. This TCR was sampled from a man in his sixties with COVID-19, enrolled during active disease. This chain's CDR3 is CASSGTRDTGELFF. The CDR3 region has the DNA TGTGCCAGTTCCGGGACTAGGGACACCGGGGAGCTGTTTTTT.